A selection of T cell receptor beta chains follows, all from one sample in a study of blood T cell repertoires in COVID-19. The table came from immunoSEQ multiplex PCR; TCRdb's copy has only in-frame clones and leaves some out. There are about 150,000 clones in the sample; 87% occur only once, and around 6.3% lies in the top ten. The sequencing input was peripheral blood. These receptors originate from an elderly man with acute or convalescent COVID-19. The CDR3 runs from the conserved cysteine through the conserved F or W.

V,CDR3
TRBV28,CASRLAQGRNTEAFF
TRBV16,CASSQFAGGGYTF
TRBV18,CASSPPGTTTGELFF
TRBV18,CASSSLGQGARLAGVSEQYF
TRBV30,CAWKPQGSYEQYF
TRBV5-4,CASSFPGQSSPEAFF
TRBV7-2,CASSLGSGGLQETQYF
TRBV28,CASSSGLRGQFF
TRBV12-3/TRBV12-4,CASPDRVSTEAFF
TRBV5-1,CASSLGTSEETQYF
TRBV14,CASSQDWRRNPFF
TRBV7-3,CASSLTRLAVNEQFF
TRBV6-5,CASTGGRNEKLFF
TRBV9,CASSVSGLAGGTDTQYF
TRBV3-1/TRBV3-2,CASSRGGKYFNYGYTF
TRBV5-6,CASSFRTSGGDEQYF
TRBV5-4,CASSSHRGMEQFF
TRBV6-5,CASSAGTGLREQYF
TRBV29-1,CSVGETGSGSPLHF
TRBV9,CASSRRSQNSPLHF
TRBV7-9,CASSYGPGGAGELFF
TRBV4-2,CASSPTKWTSGVFSTDTQYF
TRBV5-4,CASSLDSGPYEQYF
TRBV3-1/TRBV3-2,CASSRGHALAGERGWELFF